The following is a T cell receptor (beta chain) sequence with its context. Its antigen is still unknown. CDR1 and CDR2 (germline): ENHRY, SYGVKD. V dropped 4 bases and J dropped 4; count of bases not matched to a gene: 8. The CDR3 is 15 residues long. Generated by immunoSEQ multiplex PCR, the TCRdb table keeps only in-frame clones and is missing some. Of 45,000 or so clones in the sample, roughly 91% were seen once. These data belong to a study of T cell responses to AZD1222 COVID-19 vaccine. Findings and caveats of the study: Possibly, clonal diversity was underestimated; donors were largely white British and included more females. Receipt of two AZD1222 doses was followed by a rise in Spike-specific TCR breadth and depth. The study identified only a handful of AZD1222 recipients as seropositive at baseline. Dominant CD4 TCR responses targeted spike regions 160-218 and 743-854.

This receptor was identified in an adult who received the AZD1222 COVID-19 vaccine. The starting material was peripheral blood, obtained 28 days after the second AZD1222 dose. The chain joins TRBV10-3 to TRBJ1-2, with 8 bases identical to TRBD1. CDR3 bases: TGTGCCATCAGTGTTTCGACAGGGACAGGCTATGGCTACACCTTC. Protein: CAISVSTGTGYGYTF.